Detailed here is one T cell receptor (beta chain). This sample stems from a study of shared T cell receptors in the human thymus. The assay was immunoSEQ multiplex PCR, and TCRdb's table has in-frame clones only and misses some. Of around 340,000 clones in the sample, around 95% were seen once. This sequence originates from a human donor. The sequenced material came from thymocytes.

The CDR3 DNA is TGCGCCAGCAGGCCCGGGACAGGGGGCGTCGTGGACACTGAAGCTTTCTTT. Encoded protein: CASRPGTGGVVDTEAFF. The gene calls are TRBV4-1 and TRBJ1-1; TRBD1 aligns across 12 bases. The length of the CDR3 is 17 residues. The trim removed 6 bases at V and 3 bases at J, leaving 11 bases unmatched. Germline CDR1 reads MGHRA; CDR2 reads YSYEKL.